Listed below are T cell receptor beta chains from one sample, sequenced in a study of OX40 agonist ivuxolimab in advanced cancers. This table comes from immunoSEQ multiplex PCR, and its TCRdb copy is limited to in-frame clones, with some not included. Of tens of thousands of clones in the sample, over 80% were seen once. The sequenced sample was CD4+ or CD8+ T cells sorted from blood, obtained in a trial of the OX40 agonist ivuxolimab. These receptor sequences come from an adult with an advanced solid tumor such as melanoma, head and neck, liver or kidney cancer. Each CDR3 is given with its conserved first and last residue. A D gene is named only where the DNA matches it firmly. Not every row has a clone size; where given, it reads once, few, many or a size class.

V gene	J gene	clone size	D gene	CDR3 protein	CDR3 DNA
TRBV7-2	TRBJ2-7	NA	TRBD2	CASSRDRLAFYEQYF	TGTGCCAGCAGCCGAGACAGACTAGCTTTCTACGAGCAGTACTTC
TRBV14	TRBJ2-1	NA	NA	CASSQDRSRGINNEQFF	TGTGCCAGCAGCCAAGATAGGAGTAGGGGAATCAACAATGAGCAGTTCTTC
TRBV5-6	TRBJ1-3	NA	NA	CASSLTSGNTIYF	TGTGCCAGCAGCTTGACATCTGGAAACACCATATATTTT
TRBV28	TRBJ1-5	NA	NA	CASKRGGDIGNQPQHF	TGTGCCAGCAAAAGGGGGGGGGATATTGGCAATCAGCCCCAGCATTTT
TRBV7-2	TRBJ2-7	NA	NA	CASSSGRGEQYF	TGTGCCAGCAGTTCTGGACGAGGAGAGCAGTACTTC
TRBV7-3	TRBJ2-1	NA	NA	CASSFGRNEQFF	TGTGCCAGCAGCTTCGGTAGAAATGAGCAGTTCTTC
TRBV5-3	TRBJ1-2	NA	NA	CARSFPDRTYSANYGYTF	TGTGCCAGAAGCTTCCCGGACAGAACCTATTCAGCTAACTATGGCTACACCTTC
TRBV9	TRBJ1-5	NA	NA	CASSVTDDNQPQHF	TGTGCCAGCAGCGTGACGGATGACAATCAGCCCCAGCATTTT
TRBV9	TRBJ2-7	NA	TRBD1	CASSAQTGSSYEQYF	TGTGCCAGCAGCGCCCAGACAGGGAGCTCCTACGAGCAGTACTTC
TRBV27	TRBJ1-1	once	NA	CASIFSNTEAFF	TGTGCCAGCATTTTTTCGAACACTGAAGCTTTCTTT
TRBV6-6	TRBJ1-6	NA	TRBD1	CASRLTGPNSPLHF	TGTGCCAGCAGGTTGACAGGGCCGAATTCACCCCTCCACTTT
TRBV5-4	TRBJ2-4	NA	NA	CASSNRQTLAKNIQYF	TGTGCCAGCAGCAACCGACAGACCCTAGCCAAAAACATTCAGTACTTC
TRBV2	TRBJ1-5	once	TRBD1	CASSGGTASGGQPQHF	TGTGCCAGCAGCGGCGGGACAGCCTCAGGGGGTCAGCCCCAGCATTTT
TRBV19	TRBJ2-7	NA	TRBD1	CASSIALTGVLTPLSYEQYF	TGTGCCAGTAGTATAGCGTTGACAGGGGTCTTAACCCCACTCTCCTACGAGCAGTACTTC
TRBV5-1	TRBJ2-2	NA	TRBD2	CASSLLAGSGELFF	TGCGCCAGCAGCTTACTAGCGGGATCCGGGGAGCTGTTTTTT
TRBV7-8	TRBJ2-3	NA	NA	CASSLEGGGRRADTQYF	TGTGCCAGCAGCTTAGAGGGGGGAGGGAGGAGGGCAGATACGCAGTATTTT
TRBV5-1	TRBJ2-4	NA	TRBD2	CASSPEAGRPGIQYF	TGCGCCAGCAGCCCGGAAGCGGGGCGACCAGGCATTCAGTACTTC
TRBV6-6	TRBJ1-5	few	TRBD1	CASSQRQGADNQPQHF	TGTGCCAGCAGTCAAAGACAGGGGGCTGACAATCAGCCCCAGCATTTT
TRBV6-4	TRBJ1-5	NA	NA	CASSRDRNQPQHF	TGTGCCAGCAGCCGGGACCGCAATCAGCCCCAGCATTTT
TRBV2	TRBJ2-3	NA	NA	CASKLARTDTQYF	TGTGCCAGCAAGCTAGCGCGCACAGATACGCAGTATTTT
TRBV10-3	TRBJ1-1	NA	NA	CATNAGEAHTEAFF	TGTGCCACCAACGCAGGGGAGGCGCACACTGAAGCTTTCTTT
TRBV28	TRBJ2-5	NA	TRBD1	CASREGDRGLQETQYF	TGTGCCAGCAGAGAAGGGGACAGGGGGCTCCAAGAGACCCAGTACTTC
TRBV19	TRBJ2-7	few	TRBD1	CASSVTGTVYEQYF	TGTGCCAGTAGTGTAACCGGGACAGTCTACGAGCAGTACTTC
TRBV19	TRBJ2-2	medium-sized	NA	CASSSVSSINTGELFF	TGTGCCAGTAGTAGCGTATCCTCCATTAACACCGGGGAGCTGTTTTTT
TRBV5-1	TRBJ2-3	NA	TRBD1	CASSLGTGPGDTQYF	TGCGCCAGCAGCTTGGGGACAGGACCGGGAGATACGCAGTATTTT
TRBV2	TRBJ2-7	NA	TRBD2	CASASPGTSGYEQYF	TGTGCCAGCGCAAGCCCCGGGACTAGCGGGTACGAGCAGTACTTC
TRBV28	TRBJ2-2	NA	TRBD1	CASSTFPGTGINTGELFF	TGTGCCAGCAGTACCTTCCCCGGGACAGGGATCAACACCGGGGAGCTGTTTTTT
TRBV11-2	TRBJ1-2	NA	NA	CASSSGTFNYGYTF	TGTGCCAGCAGCTCCGGGACATTCAACTATGGCTACACCTTC
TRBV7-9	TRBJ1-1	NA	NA	CASSLSWLTEAFF	TGTGCCAGCAGCTTATCTTGGCTGACTGAAGCTTTCTTT
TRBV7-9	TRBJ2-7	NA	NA	CASSGELYEQYF	TGTGCCTCCTCGGGAGAACTCTACGAGCAGTACTTC